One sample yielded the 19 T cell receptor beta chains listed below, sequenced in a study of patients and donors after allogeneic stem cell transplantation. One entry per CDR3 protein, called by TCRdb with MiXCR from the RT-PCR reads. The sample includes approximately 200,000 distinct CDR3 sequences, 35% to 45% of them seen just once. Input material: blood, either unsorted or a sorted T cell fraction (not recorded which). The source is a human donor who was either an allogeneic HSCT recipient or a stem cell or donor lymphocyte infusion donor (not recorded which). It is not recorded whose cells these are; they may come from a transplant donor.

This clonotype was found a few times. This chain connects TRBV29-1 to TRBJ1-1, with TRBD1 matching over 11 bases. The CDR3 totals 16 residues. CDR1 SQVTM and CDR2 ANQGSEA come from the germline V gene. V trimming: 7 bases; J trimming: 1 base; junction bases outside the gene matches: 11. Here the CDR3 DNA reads TGCAGCGCTTCAAGGGACAGGGGGAAAGAGAACACTGAAGCTTTCTTT. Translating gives CSASRDRGKENTEAFF.

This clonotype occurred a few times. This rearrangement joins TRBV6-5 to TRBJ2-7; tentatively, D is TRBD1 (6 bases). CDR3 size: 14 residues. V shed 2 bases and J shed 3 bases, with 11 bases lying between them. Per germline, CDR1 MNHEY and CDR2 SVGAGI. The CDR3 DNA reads TGTGCCAGCAGTTACGGGGGCAGGAGCTACGAGCAGTACTTC. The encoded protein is CASSYGGRSYEQYF.

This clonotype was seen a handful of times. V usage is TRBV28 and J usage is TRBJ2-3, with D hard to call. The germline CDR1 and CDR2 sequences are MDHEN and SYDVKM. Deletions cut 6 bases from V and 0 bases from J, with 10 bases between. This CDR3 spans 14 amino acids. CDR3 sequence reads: CASRAPGSTDTQYF. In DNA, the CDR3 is TGTGCCAGCAGGGCCCCTGGGAGCACAGATACGCAGTATTTT.

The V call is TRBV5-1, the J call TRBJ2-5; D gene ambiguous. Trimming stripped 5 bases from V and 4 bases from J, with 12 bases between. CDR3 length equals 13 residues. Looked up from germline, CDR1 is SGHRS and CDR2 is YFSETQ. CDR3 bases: TGCGCCAGCAGACGGACGGAGCCAGAGACCCAGTACTTC. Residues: CASRRTEPETQYF.

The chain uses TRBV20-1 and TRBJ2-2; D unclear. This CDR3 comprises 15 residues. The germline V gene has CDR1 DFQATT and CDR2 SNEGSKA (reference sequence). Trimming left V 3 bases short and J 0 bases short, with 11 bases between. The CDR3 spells CSARDGFANTGELFF. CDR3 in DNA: TGCAGTGCTAGGGACGGGTTCGCGAACACCGGGGAGCTGTTTTTT.

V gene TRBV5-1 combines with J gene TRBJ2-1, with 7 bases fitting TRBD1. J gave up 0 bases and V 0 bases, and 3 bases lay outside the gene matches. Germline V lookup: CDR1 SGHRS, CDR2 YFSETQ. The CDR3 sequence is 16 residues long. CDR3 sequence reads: CASSLDRGYSYNEQFF. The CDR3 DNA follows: TGCGCCAGCAGCTTGGACAGGGGTTACTCCTACAATGAGCAGTTCTTC.

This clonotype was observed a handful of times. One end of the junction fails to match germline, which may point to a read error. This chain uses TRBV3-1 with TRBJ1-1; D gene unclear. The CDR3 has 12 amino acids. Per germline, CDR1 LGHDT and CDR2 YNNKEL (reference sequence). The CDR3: CASSQRNAEAFF. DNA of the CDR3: TGTGCCAGCAGCCAAAGGAACGCTGAAGCTTTCTTT.

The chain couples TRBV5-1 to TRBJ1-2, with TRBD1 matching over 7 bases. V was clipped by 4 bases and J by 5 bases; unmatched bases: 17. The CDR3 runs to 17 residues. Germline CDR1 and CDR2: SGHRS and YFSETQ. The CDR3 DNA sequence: TGCGCCAGCAGCCTCGCACTTCCCGGACAGGCTTCATATGGCTACACCTTC. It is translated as CASSLALPGQASYGYTF.

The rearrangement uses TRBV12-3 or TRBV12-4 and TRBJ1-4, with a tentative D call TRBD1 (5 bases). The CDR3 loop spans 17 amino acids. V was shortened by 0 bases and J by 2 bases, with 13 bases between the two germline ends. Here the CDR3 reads CASSLARQWSTNEKLFF. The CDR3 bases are TGTGCCAGCAGTTTAGCGCGACAGTGGTCGACTAATGAAAAACTGTTTTTT.

CDR3 DNA: TGTGCCAGCAGCTCCTCCTTGTATGTGAGTTCCTACGAGCAGTACTTC. It encodes CASSSSLYVSSYEQYF. The chain links TRBV13 to TRBJ2-7; D unclear. Per germline, CDR1 PRHDT and CDR2 FYEKMQ (reference sequence). The CDR3 runs to 16 residues. The V and J ends lost 4 bases and 1 base respectively, with 17 bases between them. Full variable domain (outside the CDR3, taken from reference TRBV13 and TRBJ2-7): AAGVIQSPRHLIKEKRETATLKCYPIPRHDTVYWYQQGPGQDPQFLISFYEKMQSDKGSIPDRFSAQQFSDYHSELNMSSLELGDSALYFCASSSSLYVSSYEQYFGPGTRLTVT.

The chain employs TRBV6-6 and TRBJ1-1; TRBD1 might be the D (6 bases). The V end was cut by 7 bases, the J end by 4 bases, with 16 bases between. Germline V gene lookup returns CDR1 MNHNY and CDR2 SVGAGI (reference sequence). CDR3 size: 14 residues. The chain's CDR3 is CASMRGIMSTEAFF. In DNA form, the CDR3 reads TGTGCCAGCATGAGGGGGATAATGAGCACTGAAGCTTTCTTT.

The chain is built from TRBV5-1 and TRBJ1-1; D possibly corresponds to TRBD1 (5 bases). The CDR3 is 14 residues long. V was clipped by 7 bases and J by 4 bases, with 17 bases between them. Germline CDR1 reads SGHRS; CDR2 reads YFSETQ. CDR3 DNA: TGCGCCAGCCGGGTTAACGGGGGACTCACTGAAGCTTTCTTT. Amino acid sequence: CASRVNGGLTEAFF.

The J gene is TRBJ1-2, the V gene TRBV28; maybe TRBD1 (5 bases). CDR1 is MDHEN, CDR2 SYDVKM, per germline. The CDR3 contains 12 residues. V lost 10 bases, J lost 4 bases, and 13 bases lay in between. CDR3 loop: CATPGTSYGYTF. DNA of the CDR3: TGTGCCACCCCAGGGACGTCCTATGGCTACACCTTC.

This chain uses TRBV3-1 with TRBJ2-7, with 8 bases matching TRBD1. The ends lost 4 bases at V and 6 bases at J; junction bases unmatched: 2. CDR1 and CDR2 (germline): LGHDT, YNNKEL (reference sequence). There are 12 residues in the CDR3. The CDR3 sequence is CASSRQGFEQYF. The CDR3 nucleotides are TGTGCCAGCAGCCGACAGGGGTTCGAGCAGTACTTC.

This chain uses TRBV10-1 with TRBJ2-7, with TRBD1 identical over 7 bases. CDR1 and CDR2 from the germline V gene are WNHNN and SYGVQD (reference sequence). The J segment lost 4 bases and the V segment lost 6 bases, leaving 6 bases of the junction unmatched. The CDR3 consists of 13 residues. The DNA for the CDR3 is TGCGCCAGCAGCCGGGACAGAGATTACGAGCAGTACTTC. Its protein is CASSRDRDYEQYF.

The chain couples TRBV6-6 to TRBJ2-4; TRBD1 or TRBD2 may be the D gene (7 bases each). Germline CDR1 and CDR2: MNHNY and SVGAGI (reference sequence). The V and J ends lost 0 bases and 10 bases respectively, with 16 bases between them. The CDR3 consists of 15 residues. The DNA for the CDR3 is TGTGCCAGCAGTTACTCGGGCCAGGGGGGGGCGATTCAGTACTTC. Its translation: CASSYSGQGGAIQYF.

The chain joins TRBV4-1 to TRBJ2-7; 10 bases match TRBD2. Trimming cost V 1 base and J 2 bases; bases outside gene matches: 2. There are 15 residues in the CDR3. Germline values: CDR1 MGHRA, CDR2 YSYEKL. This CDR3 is CASSQALAGAYEQYF. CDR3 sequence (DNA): TGCGCCAGCAGCCAAGCGCTAGCGGGGGCCTACGAGCAGTACTTC.

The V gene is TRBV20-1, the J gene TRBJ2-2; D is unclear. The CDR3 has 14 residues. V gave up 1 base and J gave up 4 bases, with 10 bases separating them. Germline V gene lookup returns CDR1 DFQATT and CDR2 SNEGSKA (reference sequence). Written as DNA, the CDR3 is TGCAGTGCTAGAGCCCGGACCCGCACCGGGGAGCTGTTTTTT. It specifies CSARARTRTGELFF.

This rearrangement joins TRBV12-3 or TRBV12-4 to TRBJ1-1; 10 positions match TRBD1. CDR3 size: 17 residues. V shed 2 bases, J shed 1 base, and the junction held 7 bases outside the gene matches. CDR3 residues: CASSLYGRDRGNTEAFF. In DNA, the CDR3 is TGTGCCAGCAGTTTATATGGTCGGGACAGGGGGAACACTGAAGCTTTCTTT.